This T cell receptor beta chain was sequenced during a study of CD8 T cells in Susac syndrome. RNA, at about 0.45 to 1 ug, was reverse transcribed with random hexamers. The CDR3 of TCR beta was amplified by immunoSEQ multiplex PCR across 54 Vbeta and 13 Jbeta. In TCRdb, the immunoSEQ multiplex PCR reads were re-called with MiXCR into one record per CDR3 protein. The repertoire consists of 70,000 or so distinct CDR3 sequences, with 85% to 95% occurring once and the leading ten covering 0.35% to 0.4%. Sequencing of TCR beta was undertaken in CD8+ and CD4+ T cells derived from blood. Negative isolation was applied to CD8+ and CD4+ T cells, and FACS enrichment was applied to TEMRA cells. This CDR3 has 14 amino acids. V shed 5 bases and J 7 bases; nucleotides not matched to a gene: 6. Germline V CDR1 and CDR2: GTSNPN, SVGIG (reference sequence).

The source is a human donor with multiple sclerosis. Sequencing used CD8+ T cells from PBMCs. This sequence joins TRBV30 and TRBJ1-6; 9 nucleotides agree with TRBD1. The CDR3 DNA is TGTGCCTGGGCTCCCGGGACAGGGAATTCACCCCTCCACTTT. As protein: CAWAPGTGNSPLHF.